There are many counts of the clone carrying this T cell receptor (beta chain). As yet, its antigen is unknown. One end of the junction fails to match germline, which may point to a read error. From the 5' RACE reads, TCRdb called clonotypes with MiXCR, one entry per CDR3 protein. The data show about 490,000 distinct CDR3 sequences, approximately 16% seen once. The sample originates from a study of identical twins. Findings and limits, study-wide: Surplus twin overlap in beta out-of-frame sequences was less pronounced.

Everyone who gave samples was a healthy Caucasian. The CDR3 is 15 amino acids. The germline gives CDR1 SGHDT, CDR2 YYEEEE. These data were also filed under a second study, of yellow fever vaccine responses in identical twins. That investigation notes: Reports say the vaccine T cell response in twins looked partly convergent and partly personalized.

The V call is TRBV5-6, the J call TRBJ1-2; 7 bases map to TRBD1. Sequencing was performed on CD4+ T cells sorted from blood. The TCR sequence derives from a woman in her late teens or twenties in good health. CDR3 in DNA: TGTGCCAGCAGCTTGGTTGGGACAGCTAATTATGGCTACACCTTC. Its translation: CASSLVGTANYGYTF.